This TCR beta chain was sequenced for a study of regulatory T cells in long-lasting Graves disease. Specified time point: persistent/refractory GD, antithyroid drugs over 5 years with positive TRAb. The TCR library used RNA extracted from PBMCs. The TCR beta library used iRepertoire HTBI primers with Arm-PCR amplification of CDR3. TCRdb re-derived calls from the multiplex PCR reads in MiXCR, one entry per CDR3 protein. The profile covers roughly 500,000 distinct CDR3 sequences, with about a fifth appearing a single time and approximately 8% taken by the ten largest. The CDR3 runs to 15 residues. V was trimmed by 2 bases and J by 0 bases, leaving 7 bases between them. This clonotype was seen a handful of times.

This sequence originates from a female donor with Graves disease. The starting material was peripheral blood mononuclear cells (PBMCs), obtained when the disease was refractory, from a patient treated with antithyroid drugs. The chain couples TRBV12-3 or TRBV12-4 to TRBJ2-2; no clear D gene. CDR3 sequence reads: CASSLLGTNTGELFF. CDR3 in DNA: TGTGCCAGCAGTTTACTGGGTACGAACACCGGGGAGCTGTTTTTT.